Listed below are T cell receptor beta chains from one sample, sequenced in a study of blood T cell repertoires in COVID-19. Assay used: immunoSEQ multiplex PCR; TCRdb lists only in-frame clones, some missing. The sample holds under 200,000 clones; 84% are singletons and the top ten take roughly 7.5%. The sequencing input was peripheral blood. The origin of the receptors is a middle-aged man who had recovered from COVID-19. Both conserved end residues are part of each CDR3. D genes are given only for firm matches. Some rows mark clone size as missing; the rest say once, few, many or name a class of expanded clone.

J gene	clone size	V gene	D gene	CDR3 protein	CDR3 DNA
TRBJ2-3	-	TRBV5-6	-	CASSLVAGATDTQYF	TGTGCCAGCAGCTTGGTGGCGGGGGCCACAGATACGCAGTATTTT
TRBJ1-4	once	TRBV7-2	-	CASSPPGADEKLFF	TGTGCCAGCAGCCCCCCGGGAGCAGACGAAAAACTGTTTTTT
TRBJ1-5	-	TRBV10-3	-	CAISPPEGQPQHF	TGTGCCATCAGTCCTCCGGAGGGACAGCCCCAGCATTTT
TRBJ1-3	-	TRBV7-9	-	CASTPVGNTIYF	TGTGCCAGCACACCAGTCGGAAACACCATATATTTT
TRBJ2-3	-	TRBV7-2	-	CASSSDSYTDTQYF	TGTGCCAGCAGCTCAGACAGCTACACAGATACGCAGTATTTT
TRBJ2-7	-	TRBV20-1	-	CSASGTRSGDEQYF	TGCAGTGCTAGTGGTACCAGGTCCGGGGACGAGCAGTACTTC
TRBJ2-3	-	TRBV6-5	-	CASSSRGTRINTQYF	TGTGCCAGCAGCTCGAGGGGGACCCGCATAAATACGCAGTATTTT
TRBJ2-7	-	TRBV6-2/TRBV6-3	TRBD1	CASSYRGTVGGEQYF	TGTGCCAGCAGTTACCGAGGGACAGTCGGTGGCGAGCAGTACTTC
TRBJ2-7	-	TRBV24-1	-	CATSDSTGREQYF	TGTGCCACCAGTGATTCCACAGGGCGCGAGCAGTACTTC
TRBJ2-7	few	TRBV28	TRBD2	CASSLFASGRAGDEQYF	TGTGCCAGCAGTTTGTTCGCTAGCGGGAGGGCCGGCGACGAGCAGTACTTC
TRBJ1-1	-	TRBV11-2	TRBD1	CASSLDRGTEAFF	TGTGCCAGCAGCCTAGACAGGGGCACTGAAGCTTTCTTT
TRBJ2-3	-	TRBV6-5	TRBD1	CASSPDRGRRDTQYF	TGTGCCAGCAGCCCCGACAGGGGGCGTCGAGATACGCAGTATTTT
TRBJ1-2	-	TRBV29-1	-	CSVDTNYGYTF	TGCAGCGTTGACACTAACTATGGCTACACCTTC
TRBJ1-6	-	TRBV11-1	-	CASSLHISSPLHF	TGTGCCAGCAGCTTACACATATCGTCACCCCTCCACTTT
TRBJ2-7	-	TRBV13	-	CASSFGQNLAYEQYF	TGTGCCAGCAGCTTCGGACAGAACTTGGCTTACGAGCAGTACTTC
TRBJ2-1	once	TRBV11-2	TRBD2	CASSLAGGPYNEQFF	TGTGCCAGCAGCTTGGCGGGAGGGCCCTACAATGAGCAGTTCTTC
TRBJ1-1	-	TRBV2	-	CASSGERRDTEAFF	TGTGCCAGCAGTGGCGAGAGGCGGGACACTGAAGCTTTCTTT
TRBJ2-2	-	TRBV7-2	-	CASSSPAAGELFF	TGTGCCAGCAGCTCGCCAGCGGCCGGGGAGCTGTTTTTT
TRBJ1-1	-	TRBV6-4	-	CASSQDSNTEAFF	TGTGCCAGCTCGCAGGACTCGAACACTGAAGCTTTCTTT
TRBJ2-7	few	TRBV5-6	-	CASSLVGAHPYEQYF	TGTGCCAGCAGCTTGGTGGGGGCTCACCCCTACGAGCAGTACTTC
TRBJ1-1	-	TRBV18	TRBD1	CASSRQGTNTEAFF	TGTGCCAGCTCACGACAGGGTACGAACACTGAAGCTTTCTTT
TRBJ2-7	-	TRBV4-1	-	CASSPSPGYEQYF	TGCGCCAGCAGCCCATCCCCCGGCTACGAGCAGTACTTC
TRBJ2-5	-	TRBV12-5	-	CASGLTRGLSVETQYF	TGTGCTAGTGGTTTGACGCGCGGGCTCAGCGTTGAGACCCAGTACTTC
TRBJ2-7	-	TRBV28	-	CASRAGSSHEQYF	TGTGCCAGCAGAGCAGGGTCTTCCCACGAGCAGTACTTC
TRBJ2-2	few	TRBV19	-	CASSIGSGAGYTGELFF	TGTGCCAGTAGTATTGGGTCGGGAGCGGGCTACACCGGGGAGCTGTTTTTT
TRBJ2-4	-	TRBV11-2	-	CASSLEYSAEPRRNIQYF	TGTGCCAGCAGCTTAGAATATTCGGCGGAACCTCGAAGAAACATTCAGTACTTC
TRBJ1-4	-	TRBV6-5	-	CASSWTESNEKLFF	TGTGCCAGCTCCTGGACAGAATCTAATGAAAAACTGTTTTTT
TRBJ2-1	-	TRBV5-1	TRBD1	CASSVTGSSYNEQFF	TGCGCCAGCAGCGTGACAGGGTCTTCCTACAATGAGCAGTTCTTC
TRBJ1-1	-	TRBV9	-	CASSAQGHHEAFF	TGTGCCAGCAGCGCTCAGGGACACCATGAAGCTTTCTTT
TRBJ2-5	-	TRBV30	-	CAWRLAGETQYF	TGTGCCTGGAGATTGGCTGGAGAGACCCAGTACTTC
TRBJ2-7	-	TRBV24-1	TRBD2	CATSDPRAGSDEQYF	TGTGCCACCAGTGATCCCCGAGCGGGAAGCGACGAGCAGTACTTC
TRBJ1-1	-	TRBV12-3/TRBV12-4	-	CASTPAQNTEAFF	TGTGCCAGCACCCCCGCACAGAACACTGAAGCTTTCTTT
TRBJ1-2	-	TRBV27	-	CASSFGQAANYGYTF	TGTGCCAGCAGTTTTGGGCAGGCAGCTAACTATGGCTACACCTTC
TRBJ2-7	-	TRBV3-1/TRBV3-2	TRBD2	CASSQDWGGNEQYF	TGTGCCAGCAGCCAAGATTGGGGGGGGAACGAGCAGTACTTC
TRBJ2-2	-	TRBV27	TRBD2	CASSFRLAGGGNTGELFF	TGTGCCAGCAGTTTCCGACTAGCGGGAGGAGGGAACACCGGGGAGCTGTTTTTT
TRBJ1-2	-	TRBV9	TRBD1	CASSEGQGAFGYTF	TGTGCCAGCAGCGAGGGACAGGGGGCCTTTGGCTACACCTTC
TRBJ2-7	-	TRBV7-9	TRBD2	CASSLLRAGGYEQYF	TGTGCCAGCAGCTTACTACGTGCGGGAGGATACGAGCAGTACTTC
TRBJ2-7	-	TRBV28	-	CASSFPLGGYEQYF	TGTGCCAGCAGTTTCCCCCTTGGCGGTTACGAGCAGTACTTC
TRBJ1-4	-	TRBV7-9	TRBD1	CASSPGQGIYEKLFF	TGTGCCAGCAGCCCAGGACAGGGTATTTATGAAAAACTGTTTTTT
TRBJ1-6	-	TRBV6-5	TRBD1	CASSRGTGGSPLHF	TGTGCCAGCAGTCGTGGCACAGGGGGATCACCCCTCCACTTT
TRBJ2-5	-	TRBV9	-	CASSQSPWAATQYF	TGTGCCAGCAGCCAATCACCCTGGGCCGCGACCCAGTACTTC
TRBJ2-7	-	TRBV28	TRBD1	CASSSPGTGWEQYF	TGTGCCAGCAGTTCCCCCGGGACAGGGTGGGAGCAGTACTTC
TRBJ1-6	-	TRBV6-5	-	CASSWRHDNSPLHF	TGTGCCAGCAGTTGGCGACACGATAATTCACCCCTCCACTTT
TRBJ1-1	-	TRBV19	TRBD1	CASSTLATGGNTEAFF	TGTGCCAGTAGCACCCTCGCCACAGGGGGGAACACTGAAGCTTTCTTT
TRBJ2-4	once	TRBV7-2	-	CASSLSLILVTEVKNIQYF	TGTGCCAGCAGCTTAAGCCTCATACTAGTTACGGAGGTCAAAAACATTCAGTACTTC
TRBJ1-5	-	TRBV12-3/TRBV12-4	-	CASRTDSNQPQHF	TGTGCCAGCAGAACAGATAGCAATCAGCCCCAGCATTTT
TRBJ2-5	-	TRBV7-8	TRBD1	CASSSTPPGQGGETQYF	TGTGCCAGCAGCTCCACTCCCCCGGGACAGGGAGGGGAGACCCAGTACTTC
TRBJ1-5	-	TRBV7-2	-	CASSSDRGPQHF	TGTGCCAGCAGCTCGGACCGGGGACCCCAGCATTTT